These T cell receptor beta chains were read from a single sample in a study of Graves' ophthalmopathy and Graves' hyperthyroidism. MiXCR, run by TCRdb on the multiplex PCR reads, gives a single entry per CDR3 protein. Of approximately 150,000 distinct CDR3 sequences listed, 39% are singletons. The specimen was peripheral blood. These receptors were collected from a man aged 30-40 years with Graves' ophthalmopathy. Both conserved end residues are part of each CDR3. The D gene is left open where the match is weak. Expanded clones are given a class, and other clones once, few, many or no size at all.

D | J | V | size | DNA | CDR3
NA | TRBJ2-5 | TRBV6-1 | NA | TGTGCCAGCACCGAGTGGGGACCCACCCGAGAGACCCAGTACTTC | CASTEWGPTRETQYF
TRBD1 | TRBJ2-3 | TRBV28 | many | TGTGCCAGCAGTTTTACCAGGGGGCTGAGCACAGATACGCAGTATTTT | CASSFTRGLSTDTQYF
TRBD1 | TRBJ1-1 | TRBV11-1 | many | TGTGCCAGCAGCTTTACAGGGGGCGGGCTCGGCACTGAAGCTTTCTTT | CASSFTGGGLGTEAFF
NA | TRBJ2-2 | TRBV6-5 | many | TGTGCCAGCAGTTACTCGAGGGGCACCGGGGAGCTGTTTTTT | CASSYSRGTGELFF
TRBD1 | TRBJ1-6 | TRBV6-1 | few | TGTGCCAGCAGTAAGAGTGTTGACAGGGGAGGGTCACCCCTCCACTTT | CASSKSVDRGGSPLHF
TRBD1 | TRBJ1-1 | TRBV20-1 | NA | TGCAGTGCTAGAGGGACAGGGGGTTTTTTAGAAGCTTTCTTT | CSARGTGGFLEAFF
NA | TRBJ1-1 | TRBV27 | few | TGTGCCTGTGGCTCGAACACTGAAGCTTTCTTT | CACGSNTEAFF
NA | TRBJ2-5 | TRBV2 | medium-sized | TGTGCCAGCAGTGAAGAGACCCAGTACTTC | CASSEETQYF
NA | TRBJ1-2 | TRBV6-1 | NA | TGTGCCAGCAGTGACACGGACAGCCACTATGGCTACACCTTC | CASSDTDSHYGYTF
NA | TRBJ2-5 | TRBV7-2 | NA | TGTGCCAGCAGCATACAGGGTCGAGAGACCCAGTACTTC | CASSIQGRETQYF
TRBD2 | TRBJ2-7 | TRBV3-1 | many | TGTGCCAGCAGCCAAGTCCTCAGTGGGATTAGCGGGAACCCGGGGGAGCAGTACTTC | CASSQVLSGISGNPGEQYF
TRBD2 | TRBJ2-2 | TRBV7-3 | NA | TGTGCCAGCAGCTCGAGACTAGCGGGGAGGACCGGGGAGCTGTTTTTT | CASSSRLAGRTGELFF
NA | TRBJ1-1 | TRBV30 | many | TGTGCCTGGAGTGTACAACAGGGTTTAACTGAAGCTTTCTTT | CAWSVQQGLTEAFF
NA | TRBJ1-2 | TRBV19 | many | TGTGCCAGTACCGAACAACCCAGTGGCAGTTTAAACTATGGCTACACCTTC | CASTEQPSGSLNYGYTF
NA | TRBJ1-2 | TRBV24-1 | NA | TGTGCCACCAGTGCCGCCCCGGGGACCGCGAACTATGGCTACACCTTC | CATSAAPGTANYGYTF
TRBD2 | TRBJ2-7 | TRBV6-6 | many | TGTGCCAGCAGTTGGGGAAGACTAGCGGGAGGCCAAGAAATCTACGAGCAGTACTTC | CASSWGRLAGGQEIYEQYF
TRBD1 | TRBJ1-2 | TRBV28 | NA | TGTGCCAGCAGTTCTGCGGACAGGGAGAACTATGGCTACACCTTC | CASSSADRENYGYTF
NA | TRBJ2-5 | TRBV29-1 | many | TGCAGCACTCTGACAGGTTCGCCGGAGACCCAGTACTTC | CSTLTGSPETQYF
NA | TRBJ1-1 | TRBV29-1 | many | TGCAGCGTTGGGAGACGGTCCCGTGGGGGAGCTTTCTTT | CSVGRRSRGGAFF
NA | TRBJ1-1 | TRBV7-2 | NA | TGTGCCAGCAGCTTAGGGAGACACGAAGCTTTCTTT | CASSLGRHEAFF
TRBD2 | TRBJ2-7 | TRBV12-3/TRBV12-4 | many | TGTGCCAGCAGTCTGACTAGCGGGCCCAGTCAAGAGCAGTACTTC | CASSLTSGPSQEQYF
NA | TRBJ1-1 | TRBV19 | many | TGTGCCAGTAGTGACGGGACGTTGGCCACTGAAGCTTTCTTT | CASSDGTLATEAFF
NA | TRBJ2-5 | TRBV9 | many | TGTGCCAGCAGCCCACGGACGGAGCAAGAGACCCAGTACTTC | CASSPRTEQETQYF
TRBD1 | TRBJ2-7 | TRBV11-1 | NA | TGTGCCAGCAGCGGGAGGTATACAGGGGGACTCTCCTACGAGCAGTACTTC | CASSGRYTGGLSYEQYF
NA | TRBJ2-5 | TRBV2 | many | TGTGCCAGCAGTGATTTTAGGGAGACCCAGTACTTC | CASSDFRETQYF
NA | TRBJ1-5 | TRBV6-1 | once | TGTGCCAGCAGTGACCAAGGTGGCCCATTTAATCAGCCCCAGCATTTT | CASSDQGGPFNQPQHF
TRBD2 | TRBJ2-5 | TRBV11-2 | many | TGTGCCAGCAGCTTAGACTCGACTAGCGGGAGAGCCCAGTACTTC | CASSLDSTSGRAQYF
NA | TRBJ1-2 | TRBV19 | NA | TGTGCCAGTAGTGTCGAAATATCTAACTATGGCTACACCTTC | CASSVEISNYGYTF
NA | TRBJ1-1 | TRBV10-3 | NA | TGTGCTTCAAGAGGCCTAGGGGGAAGGGGCACTGAAGCTTTCTTT | CASRGLGGRGTEAFF
NA | TRBJ1-6 | TRBV6-2/TRBV6-3 | NA | TGTGCCAGCAGTTCCTTGCACGGATCGGGATCACCCCTCCACTTT | CASSSLHGSGSPLHF
TRBD1 | TRBJ2-7 | TRBV2 | NA | TGTGCCAGCAGGCAGCAGGGGGCACGGGAGCAGTACTTC | CASRQQGAREQYF
NA | TRBJ2-5 | TRBV6-1 | many | TGTGCCAGCAGTGGGCAGCCGCAAGAGACCCAGTACTTC | CASSGQPQETQYF
NA | TRBJ1-6 | TRBV12-3/TRBV12-4 | NA | TGTGCCAGCAGTTTGAGGGGCTCCGATTCACCCCTCCACTTT | CASSLRGSDSPLHF
TRBD2 | TRBJ2-2 | TRBV12-3/TRBV12-4 | many | TGTGCCAGCAGACTACTAGCGGGGTTGAACACCGGGGAGCTGTTTTTT | CASRLLAGLNTGELFF
NA | TRBJ1-1 | TRBV25-1 | many | TGTGCCAGCATAGGGAGTGAAGCTTTCTTT | CASIGSEAFF
NA | TRBJ2-7 | TRBV12-3/TRBV12-4 | many | TGTGCCAGCAGTTTATCTGGGACCACCTACGAGCAGTACTTC | CASSLSGTTYEQYF
TRBD1 | TRBJ1-1 | TRBV20-1 | many | TGCATTTCTGGACAGGGGGCCGTTTACACTGAAGCTTTCTTT | CISGQGAVYTEAFF
NA | TRBJ1-3 | TRBV12-3/TRBV12-4 | many | TGTGCCAGCAGTTTATGGCGGTCCTCTGGAAACACCATATATTTT | CASSLWRSSGNTIYF
NA | TRBJ1-2 | TRBV6-2/TRBV6-3 | many | TGTGCCAGCAGTTCATCCATCGGACGGAATCCTAGTGGCTACACCTTC | CASSSSIGRNPSGYTF
NA | TRBJ1-2 | TRBV30 | many | TGTGCCTGGAGTGTACCGGGTAGGGGCTATGGCTACACCTTC | CAWSVPGRGYGYTF
NA | TRBJ2-7 | TRBV6-5 | NA | TGTGCCAGCAGTTACAATGGCGGTCCCTACGAGCAGTACTTC | CASSYNGGPYEQYF
TRBD1 | TRBJ2-7 | TRBV6-1 | NA | TGTGCCAGCAGTCTCCAGGGGGCAGGGTCCTACGAGCAGTACTTC | CASSLQGAGSYEQYF
NA | TRBJ1-2 | TRBV19 | many | TGTGCCAGCGTTCCCGGACCCCCAAGGGGTGGCTACACCTTC | CASVPGPPRGGYTF
NA | TRBJ1-6 | TRBV15 | NA | TGTGCCACCAGCGGTTTCACAGGAGGTTATTCACCCCTCCACTTT | CATSGFTGGYSPLHF
NA | TRBJ2-2 | TRBV11-2 | many | TGTGCCAGCAGCTTAGATGGATTAGGGGAGCTGTTTTTT | CASSLDGLGELFF
TRBD2 | TRBJ2-7 | TRBV5-1 | many | TGCGCCAGCAGCCTGAAGCGGGAGTTCGACGAGCAGTACTTC | CASSLKREFDEQYF
TRBD2 | TRBJ2-5 | TRBV19 | NA | TGTGCCACCCGTAGCGGGCAAGAGACCCAGTACTTC | CATRSGQETQYF
TRBD1 | TRBJ1-2 | TRBV12-3/TRBV12-4 | many | TGTGCCAGCACCCTCAGGGGGCTCTATGGCTACACCTTC | CASTLRGLYGYTF
NA | TRBJ1-1 | TRBV18 | many | TGTGCCAGCTCACGTGTGGGCAATACTGAAGCTTTCTTT | CASSRVGNTEAFF
NA | TRBJ2-5 | TRBV20-1 | NA | TGCAGTGCTAGAGGCCCAGGCGGGACAGTCGATCGGACCCAGTACTTC | CSARGPGGTVDRTQYF
NA | TRBJ2-5 | TRBV6-1 | NA | TGTGCCAGCTCGTCAGGATGGGCCCAAGAGACCCAGTACTTC | CASSSGWAQETQYF
TRBD1 | TRBJ2-6 | TRBV28 | many | TGTGCCAGCAGGCCAGGACAGGGTCGAAATGTAGGGGCCAACGTCCTGACTTTC | CASRPGQGRNVGANVLTF
NA | TRBJ2-7 | TRBV3-1 | NA | TGTGCCAGCAGCCCCGAAGGGGACATAAAGTTTACCTACGAGCAGTACTTC | CASSPEGDIKFTYEQYF
TRBD2 | TRBJ2-5 | TRBV25-1 | NA | TGTGCCAGCAGTGGTGGCGGGACTAGCGGGATGGAGACCCAGTACTTC | CASSGGGTSGMETQYF
NA | TRBJ1-1 | TRBV28 | few | TGTGCCAGCAGTTACGCTCTGGGGAGGACTGAAGCTTTCTTT | CASSYALGRTEAFF
TRBD1 | TRBJ1-1 | TRBV7-9 | NA | TGTGCCAGCGACAGGGACGGCACTGAAGCTTTCTTT | CASDRDGTEAFF
NA | TRBJ2-7 | TRBV12-3/TRBV12-4 | few | TGTGCCAGCAGCCCACGGGACGCAGCCTACGAGCAGTACTTC | CASSPRDAAYEQYF